This TCR beta chain was captured in a study of T cells in Graves' hyperthyroidism and ophthalmopathy. About this clonotype itself: Its antigen is unknown.

The CDR3 runs 16 residues. The V segment lost 3 bases and the J segment 5 bases; nucleotides outside the gene matches: 10. The germline gives CDR1 KGHDR, CDR2 SFDVKD. Regions amplified from RNA transcripts were the TCR beta CDR3 regions. The study used the HTBI primer set for a first-round RT-PCR of the TCR CDR3. Using its own MiXCR run on the multiplex PCR reads, TCRdb lists one record per CDR3 protein. The table has hundreds of thousands of distinct CDR3 sequences, 35% to 55% seen once; the top ten hold roughly 8.2%. Study-wide results and limits: Blood also contained most expanded thyroid clonotypes above 0.001. Researchers report that a 13 V-J model separated ophthalmopathy from stable hyperthyroidism.

The chain combines TRBV24-1 with TRBJ1-1, with 8 bases that match TRBD1. What was sequenced was peripheral blood or thyroid tissue (not recorded which). The receptor's source is a woman in her late teens or twenties with Graves' hyperthyroidism. The CDR3 region is CATSDPTGTGGTEAFF. The CDR3 bases are TGTGCCACCAGTGATCCGACCGGGACAGGAGGGACTGAAGCTTTCTTT.